This is a list of T cell receptor beta chains from one sample in a study of shared clonotypes between healthy human individuals. Profiled with immunoSEQ multiplex PCR; TCRdb holds only in-frame clones, not every one. The repertoire holds 1.5 million to 1.9 million clones, with 95% to 99% as singletons. Input material: naive CD4+ T cells sorted from blood. Receptors were obtained from a man aged 25 to 40 in good health. Each CDR3 is given with its conserved first and last residue. The order of the fields is clone size, CDR3 length, V gene, J gene, D gene, CDR3 DNA, CDR3 protein. D genes are given only for firm matches. A row's size may be missing; if present it is once, few, many or a size class.

.	18	TRBV7-2	TRBJ2-1	TRBD2	TGTGCCAGCAGCAAAACAGGGAGAAGCGGGAGCTCCTACAATGAGCAGTTCTTC	CASSKTGRSGSSYNEQFF
.	12	TRBV6-5	TRBJ2-1	.	TGTGCCAGCAGCCGAGGTTGGAATGAGCAGTTCTTC	CASSRGWNEQFF
.	15	TRBV5-1	TRBJ2-1	TRBD1	TGCGCCAGCAGCTGGACAGGGGGAGGTCTGAATGAGCAGTTCTTC	CASSWTGGGLNEQFF
.	16	TRBV9	TRBJ2-2	.	TGTGCCAGCAGCGCACAGGGCCCCACTAGCACCGGGGAGCTGTTTTTT	CASSAQGPTSTGELFF
.	15	TRBV13	TRBJ2-3	.	TGTGCCAGCAGCTTAGAGGGGGTACACACAGATACGCAGTATTTT	CASSLEGVHTDTQYF
.	14	TRBV28	TRBJ2-7	.	TGTGCCAGCAGTTTATTAGCGGCACCCTACGAGCAGTACTTC	CASSLLAAPYEQYF
.	12	TRBV5-6	TRBJ2-7	TRBD1	TGTGCCAGCACGAGACAGGGGCGCGAGCAGTACTTC	CASTRQGREQYF
.	15	TRBV6-1	TRBJ2-5	.	TGTGCCAGCAGTGGGACTATGTTTAGCGAAGAGACCCAGTACTTC	CASSGTMFSEETQYF
.	15	TRBV28	TRBJ2-3	TRBD2	TGTGCCAGCAGCCAGACTAGCGGACGCACAGATACGCAGTATTTT	CASSQTSGRTDTQYF
.	15	TRBV5-1	TRBJ2-1	.	TGCGCCAGCAGCTTGACGGGGGGCCAAAGGGGTGAGCAGTTCTTC	CASSLTGGQRGEQFF
.	15	TRBV5-1	TRBJ2-3	TRBD1	TGCGCCAGCAGCTTGGTCACAGGGGGCGCAGATACGCAGTATTTT	CASSLVTGGADTQYF
.	18	TRBV4-1	TRBJ2-2	TRBD2	TGCGCCAGCAGCCAAGGACTAGCGGGAGGTTGGGACACCGGGGAGCTGTTTTTT	CASSQGLAGGWDTGELFF
.	14	TRBV7-3	TRBJ2-2	TRBD1	TGTGCCAGCAGCTCGGACAGGGCATCCGGGGAGCTGTTTTTT	CASSSDRASGELFF
.	15	TRBV4-1	TRBJ1-2	.	TGCGCCAGCAGCCAGCCTGTACAGGGAAATTTTGGCTACACCTTC	CASSQPVQGNFGYTF
.	14	TRBV2	TRBJ1-2	TRBD1	TGTGCCAGCAGGAAAGAGACAGGGAACTATGGCTACACCTTC	CASRKETGNYGYTF
.	16	TRBV7-2	TRBJ2-7	TRBD2	TGTGCCAGCAGCTTATCGAGCGGGGGCCTTGCCTACGAGCAGTACTTC	CASSLSSGGLAYEQYF
.	15	TRBV5-1	TRBJ2-1	TRBD1	TGCGCCAGCAGCGCGGTCCGGGACAGCTACAATGAGCAGTTCTTC	CASSAVRDSYNEQFF
.	11	TRBV18	TRBJ2-7	.	TGTGCCAGCTCACCTTCGGGCGAGCAGTACTTC	CASSPSGEQYF
.	16	TRBV19	TRBJ2-2	TRBD2	TGTGCCAGTAGTATCCGGACTAGCGTGAACACCGGGGAGCTGTTTTTT	CASSIRTSVNTGELFF
.	13	TRBV10-3	TRBJ1-1	.	TGTGCCATCAGGGACGGAATTGACACTGAAGCTTTCTTT	CAIRDGIDTEAFF
.	17	TRBV9	TRBJ2-3	TRBD2	TGTGCCAGCAGCGTAGGTCTAGCGGGAGGGCCGATAGATACGCAGTATTTT	CASSVGLAGGPIDTQYF
.	14	TRBV5-1	TRBJ2-7	TRBD2	TGCGCCAGCAGCTTCAGCCAGCGGGAGGGCGAGCAGTACTTC	CASSFSQREGEQYF
.	15	TRBV5-4	TRBJ2-5	.	TGTGCCAGCAGCTTGCGGGGTGGGGGGGCGAAGACCCAGTACTTC	CASSLRGGGAKTQYF
.	13	TRBV5-1	TRBJ2-7	.	TGCGCCAGCAGTGAACTCGGATCCTACGAGCAGTACTTC	CASSELGSYEQYF
few	13	TRBV10-3	TRBJ1-1	.	TGTGCCATCAGTGAGAGGGTGAACACTGAAGCTTTCTTT	CAISERVNTEAFF
.	16	TRBV18	TRBJ2-1	.	TGTGCCAGCTCACCACCAGAGGGGAACTCCTACAATGAGCAGTTCTTC	CASSPPEGNSYNEQFF
once	13	TRBV18	TRBJ2-7	.	TGTGCCAGCTCCCCAGGGTCGACCTACGAGCAGTACTTC	CASSPGSTYEQYF
.	14	TRBV5-1	TRBJ2-7	.	TGCGCCAGCAGCGTCGCGCCGACTGTTTACGAGCAGTACTTC	CASSVAPTVYEQYF
once	16	TRBV7-3	TRBJ2-3	.	TGTGCCAGCAGCCCAAATAGGGGACTGGGCACAGATACGCAGTATTTT	CASSPNRGLGTDTQYF
once	14	TRBV4-3	TRBJ2-3	.	TGCGCCAGCAGCTGGGGTGGGAGCGCAGATACGCAGTATTTT	CASSWGGSADTQYF
.	17	TRBV4-2	TRBJ1-1	.	TGTGCCAGCAGCCAAGATATTTCGGTTGGGGCGAGAGCTGAAGCTTTCTTT	CASSQDISVGARAEAFF
once	18	TRBV5-6	TRBJ1-4	.	TGTGCCAGCAGCTTTAGGGGTGGCAGGACTCCAGATAATGAAAAACTGTTTTTT	CASSFRGGRTPDNEKLFF
.	14	TRBV12-2	TRBJ2-7	.	TGTGCAAGTCGCCCCGAGGGACCAACCTACGAGCAGTACTTC	CASRPEGPTYEQYF
.	12	TRBV29-1	TRBJ2-5	.	TGCAGCGAATCCAGGAGGCTGGGGACCCAGTACTTC	CSESRRLGTQYF